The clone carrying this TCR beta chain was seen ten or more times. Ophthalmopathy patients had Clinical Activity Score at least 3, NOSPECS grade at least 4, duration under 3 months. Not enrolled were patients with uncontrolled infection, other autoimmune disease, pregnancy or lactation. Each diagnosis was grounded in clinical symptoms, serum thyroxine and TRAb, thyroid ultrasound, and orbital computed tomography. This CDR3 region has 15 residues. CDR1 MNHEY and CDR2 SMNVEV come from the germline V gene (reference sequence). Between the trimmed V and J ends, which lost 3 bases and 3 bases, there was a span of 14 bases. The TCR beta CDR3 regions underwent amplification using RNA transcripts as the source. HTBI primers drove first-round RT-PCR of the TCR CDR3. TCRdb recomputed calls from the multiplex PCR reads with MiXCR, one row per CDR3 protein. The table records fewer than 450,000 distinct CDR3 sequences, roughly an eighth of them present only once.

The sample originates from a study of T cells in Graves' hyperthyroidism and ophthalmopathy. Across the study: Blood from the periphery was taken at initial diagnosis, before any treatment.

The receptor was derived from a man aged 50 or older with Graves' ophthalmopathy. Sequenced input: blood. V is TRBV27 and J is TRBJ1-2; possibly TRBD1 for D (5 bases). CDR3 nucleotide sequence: TGTGCCAGCAGTTTTTGGGGCCCGGGGGACTATGGCTACACCTTC. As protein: CASSFWGPGDYGYTF.